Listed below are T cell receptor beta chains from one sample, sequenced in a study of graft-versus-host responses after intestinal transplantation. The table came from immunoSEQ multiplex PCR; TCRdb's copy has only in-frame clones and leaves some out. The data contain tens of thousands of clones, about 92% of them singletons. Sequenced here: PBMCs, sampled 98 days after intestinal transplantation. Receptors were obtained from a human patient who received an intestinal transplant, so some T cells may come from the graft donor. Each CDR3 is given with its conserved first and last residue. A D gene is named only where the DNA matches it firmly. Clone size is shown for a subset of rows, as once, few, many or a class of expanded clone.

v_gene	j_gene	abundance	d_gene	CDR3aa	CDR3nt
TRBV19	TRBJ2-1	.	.	CASSSEAGVRLYNEQFF	TGTGCCAGTAGTAGTGAGGCAGGGGTACGACTTTACAATGAGCAGTTCTTC
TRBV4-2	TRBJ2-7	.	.	CASSRSGTGAYEQYF	TGTGCCAGCAGCCGATCCGGGACTGGCGCCTACGAGCAGTACTTC
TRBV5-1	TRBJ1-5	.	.	CASSLDTFSNQPQHF	TGCGCCAGCAGCTTAGACACCTTTAGCAATCAGCCCCAGCATTTT
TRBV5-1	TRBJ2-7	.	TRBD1	CASSSGTGMWEQYF	TGCGCCAGCAGCTCCGGGACAGGGATGTGGGAGCAGTACTTC
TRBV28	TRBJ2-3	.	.	CASSFADSVRDTQYF	TGTGCCAGCAGCTTCGCCGACAGTGTAAGAGATACGCAGTATTTT
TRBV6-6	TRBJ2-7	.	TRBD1	CASSNPGGAQYF	TGTGCCAGCAGTAATCCAGGGGGAGCGCAGTACTTC
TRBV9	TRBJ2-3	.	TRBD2	CASSVRGGTDTQYF	TGTGCCAGCAGCGTTCGGGGGGGGACAGATACGCAGTATTTT
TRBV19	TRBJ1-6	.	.	CASRTGAYNSPLHF	TGTGCCAGTAGGACAGGTGCCTATAATTCACCCCTCCACTTT
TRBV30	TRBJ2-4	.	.	CAWQSQGKNIQYF	TGTGCCTGGCAGAGTCAGGGCAAAAACATTCAGTACTTC
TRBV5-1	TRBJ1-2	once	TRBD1	CASSLTGTGGYYGYTF	TGCGCCAGCAGCTTGACCGGGACAGGGGGATACTATGGCTACACCTTC
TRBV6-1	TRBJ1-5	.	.	CASKGGQPQHF	TGTGCCAGCAAAGGAGGTCAGCCCCAGCATTTT
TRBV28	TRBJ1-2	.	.	CASSSMDRGDGYTF	TGTGCCAGCAGTTCCATGGATCGGGGGGATGGCTACACCTTC
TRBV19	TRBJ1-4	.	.	CASSKQGLGTNEKLFF	TGTGCCAGTAGTAAACAGGGCTTGGGGACTAATGAAAAACTGTTTTTT
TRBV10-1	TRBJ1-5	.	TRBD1	CASSDLTGMSQPQHF	TGCGCCAGCAGTGACCTGACAGGGATGAGTCAGCCCCAGCATTTT
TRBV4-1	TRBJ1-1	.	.	CASSQQILRGDTEAFF	TGCGCCAGCAGCCAGCAAATTCTACGGGGCGACACTGAAGCTTTCTTT
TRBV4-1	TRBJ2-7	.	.	CASSQGGRLTYEQYF	TGCGCCAGCAGCCAAGGAGGGAGGCTGACCTACGAGCAGTACTTC
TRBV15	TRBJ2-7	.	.	CATSILPPSRGLRYEQYF	TGTGCCACCAGCATCCTGCCCCCGTCCAGGGGCCTACGTTACGAGCAGTACTTC
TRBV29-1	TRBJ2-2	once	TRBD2	CSAAGTSGVLAASGELFF	TGCAGCGCCGCCGGGACTAGCGGGGTCCTTGCAGCGTCCGGGGAGCTGTTTTTT
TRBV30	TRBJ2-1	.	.	CAWSVTRDEQFF	TGTGCCTGGAGTGTAACCCGGGATGAGCAGTTCTTC
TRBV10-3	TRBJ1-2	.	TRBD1	CAISESKTGEGYTF	TGTGCCATCAGTGAGTCGAAGACAGGGGAGGGCTACACCTTC
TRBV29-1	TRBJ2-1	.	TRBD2	CSVENGGNNEQFF	TGCAGCGTTGAAAACGGGGGGAACAATGAGCAGTTCTTC
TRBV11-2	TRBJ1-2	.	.	CASSQPGRSGYGYTF	TGTGCCAGCAGCCAGCCAGGACGTTCCGGCTATGGCTACACCTTC
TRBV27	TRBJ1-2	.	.	CASSFVRGADGYTF	TGTGCCAGCAGTTTTGTTCGGGGGGCGGATGGCTACACCTTC
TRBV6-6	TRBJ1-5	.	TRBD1	CASSKDRDQPQHF	TGTGCCAGCAGCAAGGACAGGGACCAGCCCCAGCATTTT